Following are 25 T cell receptor beta chains from one sample sequenced in a study of blood T cell repertoires in COVID-19. Clones were sequenced by immunoSEQ multiplex PCR, and TCRdb holds only the in-frame ones, with some missing. The data hold approximately 300,000 clones, with roughly 90% observed a single time. Sequenced input: peripheral blood. The receptors come from a woman in her 30s with COVID-19, enrolled during active disease.

The V gene is TRBV27, the J gene TRBJ2-7; TRBD1 might be the D (6 bases). Trimming removed 5 bases from V and 5 bases from J, with 16 bases in between. The CDR3 is made up of 14 amino acids. Germline V gene sequence: CDR1 MNHEY, CDR2 SMNVEV (reference sequence). The CDR3 nucleotides read TGTGCCAGCAGTCCTCGGGACAACCCGAACGAGCAGTACTTC. Translating it yields CASSPRDNPNEQYF.

The chain joins TRBV3-1 (or the pseudogene TRBV3-2) to TRBJ2-5, with D tentatively TRBD1 (5 bases). The CDR3 totals 14 residues. CDR1 is LGHDT and CDR2 is YNNKEL in the germline V gene (reference sequence). The germline V and J ends were trimmed by 4 bases and 7 bases, with 16 bases remaining between them. The CDR3 sequence: CASSLLQGLGTQYF. The CDR3 region has the DNA TGTGCCAGCAGCCTTTTGCAGGGTTTGGGGACCCAGTACTTC.

This rearrangement joins TRBV7-9 to TRBJ2-5, with D possibly matching TRBD2 (5 bases). CDR1 is SEHNR and CDR2 is FQNEAQ in the germline V gene (reference sequence). V was trimmed by 0 bases and J by 6 bases, leaving 11 bases between them. The CDR3 runs 14 residues. The CDR3 nucleotides are TGTGCCAGCAGCTTAGCTGGCCTAGCAAAGACCCAGTACTTC. It translates to CASSLAGLAKTQYF. The complete variable domain, with remaining parts taken from reference TRBV7-9 and TRBJ2-5, reads DTGVSQNPRHKITKRGQNVTFRCDPISEHNRLYWYRQTLGQGPEFLTYFQNEAQLEKSRLLSDRFSAERPKGSFSTLEIQRTEQGDSAMYLCASSLAGLAKTQYFGPGTRLLVL.

This rearrangement joins TRBV7-9 to TRBJ2-7; TRBD2 aligns across 12 bases. The CDR3 is made up of 17 amino acids. Losses at the gene ends were 4 bases for V and 0 bases for J; bases not matched to a gene: 7. Germline-derived CDR1 and CDR2 are SEHNR and FQNEAQ (reference sequence). CDR3: CASSSGLAGKSSYEQYF. DNA of the CDR3: TGTGCCAGCAGCTCGGGACTAGCGGGCAAGAGCTCCTACGAGCAGTACTTC.

This chain uses TRBV28 with TRBJ2-1; weak D call: TRBD2 (5 bases). Germline CDR1 is MDHEN and CDR2 is SYDVKM. Trimming shortened V by 2 bases and J by 7 bases, and 15 bases separated the two germline ends. There are 15 residues in the CDR3. The CDR3 sequence is CASSLASRKGNEQFF. In DNA form, the CDR3 reads TGTGCCAGCAGTTTAGCTAGCAGAAAAGGTAATGAGCAGTTCTTC.

The J gene is TRBJ2-4, the V gene TRBV29-1; D unclear. Germline V gives CDR1 SQVTM, CDR2 ANQGSEA. The V end lost 5 bases, the J end lost 0 bases, and 11 bases lay between the germline ends. The CDR3 contains 14 residues. In DNA form, the CDR3 reads TGCAGCGTTCAAGGAGTTGTAGCCAAAAACATTCAGTACTTC. As protein: CSVQGVVAKNIQYF.

The V call is TRBV27, the J call TRBJ1-6; no reliable D call. There are 16 residues in the CDR3. The germline V gene encodes CDR1 MNHEY and CDR2 SMNVEV (reference sequence). Between the trimmed V and J ends, which lost 4 bases and 7 bases, there was a span of 17 bases. As DNA, the CDR3 is TGTGCCAGCAGTTACTTTCCTCCGCGGGGAAATTCACCCCTCCACTTT. Amino acids: CASSYFPPRGNSPLHF.

The count of this clone is one. This rearrangement joins TRBV6-6 to TRBJ2-1, with D tentatively TRBD2 (5 bases). Germline V gene data show CDR1 as MNHNY and CDR2 as SVGAGI (reference sequence). Trimming took off 1 base at V and 0 bases at J, with 10 bases between the two ends. There are 16 residues in the CDR3. The CDR3 loop reads CASSYLEDSSYNEQFF. CDR3 DNA sequence: TGTGCCAGCAGTTACTTGGAGGATAGCTCCTACAATGAGCAGTTCTTC.

V gene TRBV6-5 combines with J gene TRBJ2-2, with 7 bases that match TRBD2. Per germline, CDR1 MNHEY and CDR2 SVGAGI. The CDR3 spans 13 residues. With 7 bases clipped from V and 8 bases from J, the junction kept 7 bases outside the gene matches. The CDR3 sequence is CASTGLVRGELFF. The CDR3 DNA follows: TGTGCCAGCACAGGACTAGTACGTGGGGAGCTGTTTTTT.

This clone was observed a few times. V is TRBV5-1 and J is TRBJ1-3; D unclear. Between the trimmed V and J ends, which lost 0 bases and 0 bases, there was a span of 7 bases. The CDR3 consists of 15 residues. Germline assignment: CDR1 SGHRS and CDR2 YFSETQ. For the CDR3, the DNA is TGCGCCAGCAGCTTGGGTGTATTCTCTGGAAACACCATATATTTT. It encodes CASSLGVFSGNTIYF.

This rearrangement joins TRBV24-1 to TRBJ1-4; 7 nucleotides line up with TRBD1. The CDR3 runs 16 residues. The germline V gene has CDR1 KGHDR and CDR2 SFDVKD. Unmatched junction bases numbered 11, after V lost 3 bases and J lost 8 bases. The DNA of the CDR3 is TGTGCCACCAGTGATCCATCAGGGGGGCAAAGGGAAAAACTGTTTTTT. Translated, it gives CATSDPSGGQREKLFF.

The chain uses TRBV5-6 and TRBJ1-2, with D unclear. There are 14 residues in the CDR3. The V end was cut by 6 bases, the J end by 7 bases, with 19 bases between. Germline V gene lookup returns CDR1 SGHDT and CDR2 YYEEEE. CDR3 in amino acids: CASTYRLTRSGYTF. CDR3 nucleotides: TGTGCCAGCACCTATAGACTGACTCGCAGTGGCTACACCTTC.

This chain joins TRBV7-3 and TRBJ2-1; TRBD2 matches 7 bases. The CDR3 length is 15 residues. V lost 0 bases and J lost 4; bases outside the gene matches: 3. Looked up from germline, CDR1 is SGHTA and CDR2 is FQGTGA. CDR3 residues: CASSLTPAGYNEQFF. The CDR3 bases are TGTGCCAGCAGCTTAACGCCAGCGGGGTACAATGAGCAGTTCTTC.

This clone has a single count. The chain's CDR3 is CASSPTSGGTYEQYF. The CDR3 bases are TGTGCCAGCAGTCCTACTAGCGGGGGGACCTACGAGCAGTACTTC. This chain connects TRBV9 to TRBJ2-7; 12 positions agree with TRBD2. With V trimmed by 5 bases and J by 2 bases, 5 bases remained unmatched. The length of the CDR3 is 15 residues. Per germline, CDR1 SGDLS and CDR2 YYNGEE.

J is TRBJ2-5 and V is TRBV5-6; TRBD1 is a possible D gene (6 bases). CDR1 is SGHDT and CDR2 is YYEEEE in the germline V gene. There are 13 residues in the CDR3. The V end lost 2 bases, the J end lost 5 bases, and 10 bases lay between the germline ends. This CDR3 is CASSLQGRETQYF. The DNA of the CDR3 is TGTGCCAGCAGCTTACAGGGTAGGGAGACCCAGTACTTC.

This clone was counted a single time. V and J are TRBV30 and TRBJ1-5; 7 bases agree with TRBD1. V trimming: 2 bases; J trimming: 3 bases; junction bases outside the gene matches: 19. CDR3 length: 19 amino acids. Germline values: CDR1 GTSNPN, CDR2 SVGIG (reference sequence). This chain's CDR3 is CAWSNLGTLMTGINQPQHF. The DNA for the CDR3 is TGTGCCTGGAGTAATCTGGGAACTTTGATGACAGGGATCAATCAGCCCCAGCATTTT. The whole variable domain, remainder taken from reference TRBV30 and TRBJ1-5, is SQTIHQWPATLVQPVGSPLSLECTVEGTSNPNLYWYRQAAGRGLQLLFYSVGIGQISSEVPQNLSASRPQDRQFILSSKKLLLSDSGFYLCAWSNLGTLMTGINQPQHFGDGTRLSIL.

This CDR3 is CASSFPQGARQPQHF. In DNA form, the CDR3 reads TGTGCCAGCAGTTTTCCACAGGGGGCTCGTCAGCCCCAGCATTTT. This chain connects TRBV28 to TRBJ1-5; 9 nucleotides match TRBD1. V was clipped by 3 bases and J by 6 bases; unmatched bases: 6. The CDR3 runs to 15 residues. Per germline, CDR1 MDHEN and CDR2 SYDVKM.

The DNA for the CDR3 is TGTGCCAGCAGCTTAGCGCGGGGGGTCAAAAACATTCAGTACTTC. Translating gives CASSLARGVKNIQYF. The V call is TRBV7-2, the J call TRBJ2-4, with 8 nucleotides matching TRBD2. With V trimmed by 0 bases and J by 3 bases, 1 base remained unmatched. This CDR3 has 15 amino acids. Germline-derived CDR1 and CDR2 are SGHTA and FQGNSA. Together with reference TRBV7-2 and TRBJ2-4, the CDR3 gives the full variable domain: GAGVSQSPSNKVTEKGKDVELRCDPISGHTALYWYRQSLGQGLEFLIYFQGNSAPDKSGLPSDRFSAERTGGSVSTLTIQRTQQEDSAVYLCASSLARGVKNIQYFGAGTRLSVL.

J is TRBJ2-7 and V is TRBV11-3, with D uncertain. Germline V CDR1 and CDR2: SGHNT, YENEEA. V was cut by 1 base and J by 3 bases, with 7 bases left in between. The CDR3 totals 13 residues. DNA for the CDR3: TGTGCCAGCAGCTTAGGGCCTCTCTACGAGCAGTACTTC. Translation: CASSLGPLYEQYF.

This chain joins TRBV18 and TRBJ2-2; TRBD1 matches at 7 bases. There are 13 residues in the CDR3. CDR1 KGHSH and CDR2 LQKENI come from the germline V gene. V lost 4 bases to trimming and J lost 6 bases; unmatched junction nucleotides: 2. The CDR3 bases are TGTGCCAGCTCACGACAGGGATCCGGGGAGCTGTTTTTT. Its translation is CASSRQGSGELFF. The full variable domain, its missing parts supplied by reference TRBV18 and TRBJ2-2, is NAGVMQNPRHLVRRRGQEARLRCSPMKGHSHVYWYRQLPEEGLKFMVYLQKENIIDESGMPKERFSAEFPKEGPSILRIQQVVRGDSAAYFCASSRQGSGELFFGEGSRLTVL.

The V call is TRBV7-8, the J call TRBJ1-1, with D unresolved. The CDR3 covers 14 residues. Trimming stripped 1 base from V and 3 bases from J, with 9 bases between. Germline CDR1 reads SGHVS; CDR2 reads FQNEAQ. CDR3 bases: TGTGCCAGCAGCTTAGTGGAGTTTCACACTGAAGCTTTCTTT. It is translated as CASSLVEFHTEAFF.

The rearrangement links TRBV6-5 to TRBJ2-2; TRBD1 is a possible D gene (6 bases). This CDR3 spans 14 amino acids. CDR1 is MNHEY and CDR2 is SVGAGI in the germline V gene. Trimming stripped 7 bases from V and 6 bases from J, with 15 bases between. CDR3 coding DNA: TGTGCCAGCACGACAGGAGCTCGCTCCGGGGAGCTGTTTTTT. This codes for CASTTGARSGELFF.

The CDR3 is CASSDGNGRADTQYF. CDR3 in DNA: TGTGCCAGCAGCGATGGGAACGGGAGGGCAGATACGCAGTATTTT. The chain joins TRBV9 to TRBJ2-3, with 8 bases lining up with TRBD2. CDR3 length: 15 amino acids. The trim removed 3 bases at V and 4 bases at J, leaving 7 bases unmatched. Per germline, CDR1 SGDLS and CDR2 YYNGEE.

This chain uses TRBV5-5 with TRBJ2-3; TRBD2 aligns across 8 bases. The CDR3 loop spans 18 amino acids. The V gene's germline CDR1 is SGHKS and CDR2 YYEKEE (reference sequence). The junction had 12 bases not matched to a gene; V was cut back by 0 bases and J by 3 bases. CDR3 sequence reads: CASSLVPAGDFSTDTQYF. CDR3 in DNA: TGTGCCAGCAGCTTGGTCCCAGCGGGAGATTTCAGTACAGATACGCAGTATTTT.

V usage is TRBV7-2 and J usage is TRBJ2-3, with 10 bases fitting TRBD2. V lost 4 bases and J lost 5; bases outside the gene matches: 9. Germline V gene lookup returns CDR1 SGHTA and CDR2 FQGNSA. CDR3 length equals 16 residues. CDR3 loop: CASSSLALAGVDTQYF. CDR3 DNA: TGTGCCAGCAGCTCCCTAGCGCTAGCGGGAGTAGATACGCAGTATTTT.